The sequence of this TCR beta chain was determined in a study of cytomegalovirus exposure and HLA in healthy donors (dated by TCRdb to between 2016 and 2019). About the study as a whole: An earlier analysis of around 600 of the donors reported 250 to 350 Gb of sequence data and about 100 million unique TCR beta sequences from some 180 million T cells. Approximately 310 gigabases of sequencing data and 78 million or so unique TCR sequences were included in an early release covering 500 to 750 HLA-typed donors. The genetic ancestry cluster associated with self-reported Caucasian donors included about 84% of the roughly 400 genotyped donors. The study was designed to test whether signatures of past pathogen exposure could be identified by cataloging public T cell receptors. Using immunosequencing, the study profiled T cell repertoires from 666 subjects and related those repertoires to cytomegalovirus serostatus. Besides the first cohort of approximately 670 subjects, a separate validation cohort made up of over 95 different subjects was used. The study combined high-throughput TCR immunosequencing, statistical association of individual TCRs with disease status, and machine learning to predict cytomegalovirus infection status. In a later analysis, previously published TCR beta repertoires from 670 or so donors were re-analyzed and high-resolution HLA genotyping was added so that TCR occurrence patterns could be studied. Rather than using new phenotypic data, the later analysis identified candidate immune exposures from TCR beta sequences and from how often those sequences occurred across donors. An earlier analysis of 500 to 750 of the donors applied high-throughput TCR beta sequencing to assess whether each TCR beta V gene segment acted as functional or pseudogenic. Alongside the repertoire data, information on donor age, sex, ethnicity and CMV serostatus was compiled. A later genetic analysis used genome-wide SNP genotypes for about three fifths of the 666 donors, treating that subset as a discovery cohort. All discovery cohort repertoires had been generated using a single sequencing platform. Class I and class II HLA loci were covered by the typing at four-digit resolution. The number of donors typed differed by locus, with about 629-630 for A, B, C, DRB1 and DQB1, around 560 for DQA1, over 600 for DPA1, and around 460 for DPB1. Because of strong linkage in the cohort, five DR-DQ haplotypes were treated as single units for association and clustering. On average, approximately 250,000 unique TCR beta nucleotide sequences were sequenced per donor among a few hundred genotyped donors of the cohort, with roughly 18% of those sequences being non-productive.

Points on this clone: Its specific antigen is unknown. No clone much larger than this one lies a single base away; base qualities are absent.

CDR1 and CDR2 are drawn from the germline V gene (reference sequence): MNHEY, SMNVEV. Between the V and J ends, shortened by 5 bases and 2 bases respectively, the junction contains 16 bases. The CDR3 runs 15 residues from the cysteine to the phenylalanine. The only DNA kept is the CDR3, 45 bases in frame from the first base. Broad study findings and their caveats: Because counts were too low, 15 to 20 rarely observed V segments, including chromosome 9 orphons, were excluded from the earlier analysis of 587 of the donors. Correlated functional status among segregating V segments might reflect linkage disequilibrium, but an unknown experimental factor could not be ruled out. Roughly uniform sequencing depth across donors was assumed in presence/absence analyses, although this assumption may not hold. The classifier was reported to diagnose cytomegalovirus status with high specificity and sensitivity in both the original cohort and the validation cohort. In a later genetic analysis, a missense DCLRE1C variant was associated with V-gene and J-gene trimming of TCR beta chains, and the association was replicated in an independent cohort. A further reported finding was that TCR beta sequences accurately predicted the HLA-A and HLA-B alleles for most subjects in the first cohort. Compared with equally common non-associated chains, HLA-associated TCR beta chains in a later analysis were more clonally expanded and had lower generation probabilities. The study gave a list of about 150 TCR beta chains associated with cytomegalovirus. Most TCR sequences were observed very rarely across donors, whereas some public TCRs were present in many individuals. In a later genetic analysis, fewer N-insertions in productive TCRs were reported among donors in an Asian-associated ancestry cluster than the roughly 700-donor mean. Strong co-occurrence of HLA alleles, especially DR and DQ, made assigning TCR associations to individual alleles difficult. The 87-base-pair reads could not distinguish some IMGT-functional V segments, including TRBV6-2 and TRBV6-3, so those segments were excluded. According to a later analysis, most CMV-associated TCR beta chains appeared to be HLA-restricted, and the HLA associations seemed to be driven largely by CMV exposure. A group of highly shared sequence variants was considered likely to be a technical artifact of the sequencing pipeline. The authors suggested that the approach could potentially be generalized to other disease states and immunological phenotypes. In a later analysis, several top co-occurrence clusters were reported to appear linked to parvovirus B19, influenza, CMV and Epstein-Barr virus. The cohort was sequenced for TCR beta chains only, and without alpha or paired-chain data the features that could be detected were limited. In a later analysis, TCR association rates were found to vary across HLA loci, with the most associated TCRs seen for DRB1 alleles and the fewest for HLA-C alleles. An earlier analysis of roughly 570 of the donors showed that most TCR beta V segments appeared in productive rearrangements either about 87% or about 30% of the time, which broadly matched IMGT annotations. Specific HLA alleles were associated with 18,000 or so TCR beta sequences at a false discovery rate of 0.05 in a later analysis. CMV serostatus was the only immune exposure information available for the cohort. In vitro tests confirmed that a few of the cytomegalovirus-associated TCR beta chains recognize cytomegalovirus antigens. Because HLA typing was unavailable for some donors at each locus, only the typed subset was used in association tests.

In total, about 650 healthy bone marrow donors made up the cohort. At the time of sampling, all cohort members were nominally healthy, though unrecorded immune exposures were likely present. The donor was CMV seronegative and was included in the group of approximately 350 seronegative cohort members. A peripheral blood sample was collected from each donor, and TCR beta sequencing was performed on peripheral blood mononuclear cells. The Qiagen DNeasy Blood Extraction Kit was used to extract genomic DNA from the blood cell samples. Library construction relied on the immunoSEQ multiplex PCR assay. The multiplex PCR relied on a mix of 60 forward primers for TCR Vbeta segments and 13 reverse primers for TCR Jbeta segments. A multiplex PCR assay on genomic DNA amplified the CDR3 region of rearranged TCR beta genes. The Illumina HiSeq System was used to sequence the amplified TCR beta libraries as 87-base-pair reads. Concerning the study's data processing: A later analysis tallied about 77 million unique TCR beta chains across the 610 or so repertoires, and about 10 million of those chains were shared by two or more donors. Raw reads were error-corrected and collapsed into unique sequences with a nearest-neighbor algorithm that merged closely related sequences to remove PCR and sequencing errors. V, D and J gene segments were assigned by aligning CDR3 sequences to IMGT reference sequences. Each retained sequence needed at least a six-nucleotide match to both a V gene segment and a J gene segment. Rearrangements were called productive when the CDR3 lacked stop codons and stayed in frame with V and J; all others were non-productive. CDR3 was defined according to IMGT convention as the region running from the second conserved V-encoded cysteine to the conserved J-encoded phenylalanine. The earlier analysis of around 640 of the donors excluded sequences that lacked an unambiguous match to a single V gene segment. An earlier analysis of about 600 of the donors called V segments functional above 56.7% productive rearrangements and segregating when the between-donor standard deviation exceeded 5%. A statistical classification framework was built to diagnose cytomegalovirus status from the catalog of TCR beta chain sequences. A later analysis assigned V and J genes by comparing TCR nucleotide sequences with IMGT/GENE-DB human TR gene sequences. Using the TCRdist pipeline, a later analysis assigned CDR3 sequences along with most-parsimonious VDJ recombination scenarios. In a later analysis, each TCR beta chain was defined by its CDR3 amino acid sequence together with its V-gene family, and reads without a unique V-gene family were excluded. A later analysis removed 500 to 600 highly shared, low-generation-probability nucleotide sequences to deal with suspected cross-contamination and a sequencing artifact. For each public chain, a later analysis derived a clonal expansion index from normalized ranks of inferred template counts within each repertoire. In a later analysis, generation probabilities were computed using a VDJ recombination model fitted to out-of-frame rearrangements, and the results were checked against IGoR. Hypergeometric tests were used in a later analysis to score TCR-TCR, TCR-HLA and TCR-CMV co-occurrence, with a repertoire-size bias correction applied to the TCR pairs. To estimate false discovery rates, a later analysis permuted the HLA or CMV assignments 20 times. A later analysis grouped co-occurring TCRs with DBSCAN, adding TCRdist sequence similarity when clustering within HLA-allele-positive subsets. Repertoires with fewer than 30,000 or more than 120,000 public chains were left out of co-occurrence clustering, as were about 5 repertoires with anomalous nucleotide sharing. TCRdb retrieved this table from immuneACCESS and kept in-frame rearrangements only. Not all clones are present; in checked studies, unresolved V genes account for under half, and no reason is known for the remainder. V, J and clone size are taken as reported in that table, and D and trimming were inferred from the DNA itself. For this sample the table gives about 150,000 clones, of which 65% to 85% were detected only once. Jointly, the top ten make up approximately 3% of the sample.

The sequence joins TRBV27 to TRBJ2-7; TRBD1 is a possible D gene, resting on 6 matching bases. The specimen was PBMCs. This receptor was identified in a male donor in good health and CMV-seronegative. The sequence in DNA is TGTGCCAGCAGTAGGGACCAGGGGTCGACCTACGAGCAGTACTTC. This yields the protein CASSRDQGSTYEQYF.